These 32 T cell receptor beta chains share one sample of origin, sequenced in a study of T cells in Graves' hyperthyroidism and ophthalmopathy. TCR beta CDR3 regions were amplified from RNA. HTBI primers were used for first-round RT-PCR of the TCR CDR3. MiXCR was run by TCRdb on the multiplex PCR reads, yielding one entry per CDR3 protein. This table has around 350,000 distinct CDR3 sequences, over 10% appearing once. The specimen sequenced was blood. These receptors originate from a woman in her late teens or twenties with Graves' hyperthyroidism.

The chain combines TRBV28 with TRBJ2-1, with 7 bases identical to TRBD1. The CDR3 has 18 amino acids. Trimming cost V 9 bases and J 7 bases; bases outside gene matches: 24. Germline CDR1 is MDHEN and CDR2 is SYDVKM. The DNA for the CDR3 is TGTGCCAGAGTCTTCCCCCCGCGGACAGGCCTGTCATTGAATGAGCAGTTCTTC. Its protein product is CARVFPPRTGLSLNEQFF.

This clonotype has just a few counts. This chain links TRBV20-1 with TRBJ2-1; either TRBD1 or TRBD2 may fit D (5 bases each). The CDR3 contains 17 residues. Germline CDR1 reads DFQATT; CDR2 reads SNEGSKA (reference sequence). Trimming cost V 1 base and J 0 bases, with 16 bases left between them. The CDR3, as DNA: TGCAGTGCTAGAGGGGGGTCCAGGGCCAGCTCCTACAATGAGCAGTTCTTC. Amino acids: CSARGGSRASSYNEQFF.

This clonotype was counted only a few times. V gene TRBV5-1 combines with J gene TRBJ2-1; tentatively, D is TRBD1 or TRBD2 (6 bases each). CDR3 length equals 16 residues. Deletions cut 4 bases from V and 4 bases from J, with 18 bases between. The V gene's germline CDR1 is SGHRS and CDR2 YFSETQ. CDR3 sequence: CASSPRGDLRYNEQFF. The CDR3 DNA follows: TGCGCCAGCAGCCCAAGGGGGGACTTGAGGTACAATGAGCAGTTCTTC.

This clonotype was detected many times. The V gene is TRBV28, the J gene TRBJ2-5; D unclear. CDR1 and CDR2 from the germline V gene are MDHEN and SYDVKM. CDR3 size: 13 residues. Trimming stripped 6 bases from V and 2 bases from J, with 10 bases between. This chain's CDR3 is CASRSDPQETQYF. The CDR3 nucleotides are TGTGCCAGCAGGTCCGATCCTCAAGAGACCCAGTACTTC. Together with reference TRBV28 and TRBJ2-5, the CDR3 gives the full variable domain: DVKVTQSSRYLVKRTGEKVFLECVQDMDHENMFWYRQDPGLGLRLIYFSYDVKMKEKGDIPEGYSVSREKKERFSLILESASTNQTSMYLCASRSDPQETQYFGPGTRLLVL.

The sample holds many counts of this clonotype. The chain employs TRBV6-1 and TRBJ2-3, with TRBD2 matching 8 bases. Germline loops: CDR1 MNHNS, CDR2 SASEGT. The CDR3 has 16 amino acids. Unmatched junction bases numbered 5, after V lost 1 base and J lost 2 bases. CDR3 sequence: CASSEEGGGITDTQYF. CDR3 DNA sequence: TGTGCCAGCAGTGAAGAGGGCGGGGGGATCACAGATACGCAGTATTTT.

This clonotype was seen ten or more times. The chain recombines TRBV6-1 with TRBJ2-3, with D maybe TRBD2 (6 bases). Germline assignment: CDR1 MNHNS and CDR2 SASEGT. V gave up 4 bases and J gave up 2 bases, with 16 bases separating them. The CDR3 length is 16 residues. The CDR3 bases are TGTGCCAGCAGTGCGGGCTCCGGGACTCTCACAGATACGCAGTATTTT. Its protein is CASSAGSGTLTDTQYF.

This clonotype was picked up many times. The chain has TRBV10-3 and TRBJ2-7, with 11 bases matching TRBD2. J lost 6 bases, V lost 10 bases, and 11 bases had no gene match. The CDR3 totals 14 residues. Germline V gives CDR1 ENHRY, CDR2 SYGVKD. The CDR3 DNA is TGTGCCACCGGGACTAGCGGCAGAAGGTTCGAGCAGTACTTC. Amino acids: CATGTSGRRFEQYF.

A remark on this clonotype: One base away lies a much larger clone, so this may be a sequencing read error. This chain uses TRBV27 with TRBJ1-2, with D unclear. This CDR3 spans 16 amino acids. Germline V gene sequence: CDR1 MNHEY, CDR2 SMNVEV (reference sequence). V was pared by 2 bases and J by 4 bases, with 17 bases between. The CDR3 DNA reads as TGTGCCAGCAGTTTAAATGCGGCAGGCCAACTCTATGGCTACACCTTC. Amino acids: CASSLNAAGQLYGYTF.

This clonotype was found many times. The rearrangement links TRBV6-6 to TRBJ1-1, with D unclear. Germline values: CDR1 MNHNY, CDR2 SVGAGI (reference sequence). Between the trimmed V and J ends, which lost 0 bases and 1 base, there was a span of 6 bases. The CDR3 extends over 14 amino acids. The CDR3 is CASSYSLKNTEAFF. CDR3 nucleotides: TGTGCCAGCAGTTACTCCCTAAAGAACACTGAAGCTTTCTTT.

Remarks on this clonotype: This may arise from a read error, as a much more abundant clone is one base away. No conserved phenylalanine or tryptophan is present at the end of the CDR3, so a read error is the likely explanation. The rearrangement links TRBV27 to TRBJ2-1, with a weak D call TRBD1 (6 bases). Per the germline V gene, CDR1 is MNHEY and CDR2 is SMNVEV (reference sequence). This CDR3 is 12 amino acids long. Trimming stripped 11 bases from V and 5 bases from J, with 13 bases between. CDR3 sequence (DNA): TGTGCCGCTTCAGGGGTTGACAATGAGCAGTTCCTC. It encodes CAASGVDNEQFL.

The table lists this clonotype with many counts. The gene calls are TRBV6-2 or TRBV6-3 and TRBJ2-7; 8 bases line up with TRBD1. Trimming took 8 bases from V and 6 from J; bases not matched to a gene: 9. CDR1 and CDR2 from the germline V gene are MNHEY and SVGEGT. The length of the CDR3 is 13 residues. CDR3 sequence reads: CASEKDRDGEQYF. DNA of the CDR3: TGTGCCAGCGAAAAGGACAGGGACGGCGAGCAGTACTTC.

The table lists this clonotype with many counts. The chain recombines TRBV6-1 with TRBJ1-1; D is undetermined. CDR3 length: 14 residues. Germline V gene sequence: CDR1 MNHNS, CDR2 SASEGT. Between the trimmed V and J ends, which lost 8 bases and 4 bases, there was a span of 17 bases. CDR3 loop: CASESTEGATEAFF. CDR3 nucleotides: TGTGCCAGCGAATCCACGGAGGGTGCCACTGAAGCTTTCTTT.

This clonotype was seen at least ten times. The V and J genes are TRBV2 and TRBJ2-7, with D possibly being TRBD2 (5 bases). The CDR3 extends over 14 amino acids. Germline V gives CDR1 SNHLY, CDR2 FYNNEI. V was clipped by 6 bases and J by 2 bases, with 14 bases between them. The chain's CDR3 is CASRTTGNTYEQYF. The CDR3 nucleotides read TGTGCCAGCAGGACCACCGGGAACACCTACGAGCAGTACTTC.

This clonotype was seen ten or more times. The V gene is TRBV6-1, the J gene TRBJ2-5, with a possible D match to TRBD2 (6 bases). Per germline, CDR1 MNHNS and CDR2 SASEGT. The CDR3 length is 13 residues. Trimming took 6 bases from V and 5 from J, leaving 13 bases between them. CDR3 protein: CASSAGRKETQYF. The CDR3 bases are TGTGCCAGCAGCGCGGGACGCAAGGAGACCCAGTACTTC.

This clonotype was found a few times. The chain employs TRBV2 and TRBJ2-7; D is unresolved. The CDR3 contains 12 residues. In germline, CDR1 is SNHLY, CDR2 FYNNEI. Trimming left V 6 bases short and J 1 base short, with 7 bases between. CDR3 sequence (DNA): TGTGCCAGCAGGTCCTATTCCTACGAGCAGTACTTC. Encoded protein: CASRSYSYEQYF.

The genes are TRBV28 and TRBJ1-2; a weak D match, TRBD1 (5 bases). V lost 2 bases, J lost 1 base, and 11 bases lay in between. This CDR3 is built from 15 residues. The germline V gene has CDR1 MDHEN and CDR2 SYDVKM. The CDR3 bases are TGTGCCAGCAGTTTACGGGGGTCGGGTAACTATGGCTACACCTTC. This translates into CASSLRGSGNYGYTF.

The J gene is TRBJ2-3, the V gene TRBV4-3, with D maybe TRBD2 (6 bases). The CDR3 contains 16 residues. Germline V gene sequence: CDR1 LGHNA, CDR2 YSLEER. V gave up 0 bases and J gave up 6 bases, with 16 bases separating them. The CDR3 protein is CASSQDTGDQWDTQYF. The CDR3 DNA follows: TGCGCCAGCAGCCAAGATACGGGGGACCAGTGGGATACGCAGTATTTT.

This clonotype was seen repeatedly, ten times or more. The V gene is TRBV7-3, the J gene TRBJ2-7; D might be TRBD1 (5 bases). CDR1 SGHTA and CDR2 FQGTGA come from the germline V gene. CDR3 length: 14 amino acids. The germline V and J ends were trimmed by 5 bases and 6 bases, with 17 bases remaining between them. The CDR3 reads CASSREANGAEQYF. The CDR3 coding sequence is TGTGCCAGCAGCAGGGAAGCTAATGGGGCCGAGCAGTACTTC.

This clonotype was seen repeatedly, ten times or more. With a much larger clone just one base away, this may be a read error. The J gene is TRBJ1-4, the V gene TRBV27; 9 nucleotides line up with TRBD1. The trim removed 6 bases at V and 7 bases at J, leaving 3 bases unmatched. Germline V gene sequence: CDR1 MNHEY, CDR2 SMNVEV (reference sequence). The CDR3 runs to 13 residues. CDR3 loop: CASSRDRAEKLFF. The CDR3 DNA reads TGTGCCAGCAGCCGGGACAGGGCTGAAAAACTGTTTTTT.

The CDR3 reads CASSLMPGVRNQPQHF. CDR3 DNA sequence: TGTGCCAGCAGCTTAATGCCAGGGGTGCGCAATCAGCCCCAGCATTTT. This chain joins TRBV7-3 and TRBJ1-5, with D possibly TRBD1 on 6 matching bases. The CDR3 is made up of 16 amino acids. Germline-derived CDR1 and CDR2 are SGHTA and FQGTGA. V lost 1 base and J lost 2, with 12 bases in between.

This clonotype was seen many times. The chain couples TRBV27 to TRBJ2-2, with D hard to call. The CDR3 has 16 amino acids. The V gene lost 7 bases and the J gene lost 3 bases, with 18 bases spanning the gap. Germline assignment: CDR1 MNHEY and CDR2 SMNVEV (reference sequence). The CDR3 DNA sequence: TGTGCCAGCACCCAATGGGGTGTTGAGGACACCGGGGAGCTGTTTTTT. Its protein is CASTQWGVEDTGELFF.

This clonotype was counted ten times or more. The chain carries TRBV18 and TRBJ2-3; D gene ambiguous. CDR1 is KGHSH and CDR2 is LQKENI in the germline V gene. This CDR3 has 17 residues. Trimming removed 0 bases at V and 1 base at J, with 14 bases between. The CDR3 DNA reads TGTGCCAGCTCACCACCGGGAAGAACAGCCCGCACAGATACGCAGTATTTT. It yields the protein CASSPPGRTARTDTQYF.

This clonotype was recorded at least ten times. The V and J genes are TRBV7-2 and TRBJ1-1, with D possibly being TRBD1 (6 bases). The CDR3 runs 14 residues. V lost 0 bases and J 5 bases, leaving 10 bases between the germline ends. The germline V gene has CDR1 SGHTA and CDR2 FQGNSA. The CDR3 region is CASSLAGGKTEAFF. CDR3 coding DNA: TGTGCCAGCAGCTTAGCAGGGGGAAAGACTGAAGCTTTCTTT. The full variable domain, rest sourced from reference TRBV7-2 and TRBJ1-1, is GAGVSQSPSNKVTEKGKDVELRCDPISGHTALYWYRQSLGQGLEFLIYFQGNSAPDKSGLPSDRFSAERTGGSVSTLTIQRTQQEDSAVYLCASSLAGGKTEAFFGQGTRLTVV.

This clonotype was recorded many times. J is TRBJ2-1 and V is TRBV24-1, with 10 bases aligning to TRBD1. Per germline, CDR1 KGHDR and CDR2 SFDVKD. The CDR3 sequence is 15 residues long. V shed 0 bases, J shed 8 bases, and the junction held 3 bases outside the gene matches. The CDR3 spells CATSDLRGTGDEQFF. CDR3 sequence (DNA): TGTGCCACCAGTGATTTGAGGGGGACAGGGGATGAGCAGTTCTTC.

This clonotype has a count of ten or more. J is TRBJ2-2 and V is TRBV3-1; the D gene is possibly TRBD1 (6 bases). Germline V gives CDR1 LGHDT, CDR2 YNNKEL (reference sequence). This CDR3 region has 17 residues. V dropped 5 bases and J dropped 4 bases, with 20 bases sitting between them. Written as DNA, the CDR3 is TGTGCCAGCAGCAATTCTCATGCGGACAGAGGCACCGGGGAGCTGTTTTTT. Translation: CASSNSHADRGTGELFF.

This clonotype was seen ten or more times. The genes are TRBV3-1 and TRBJ2-4; TRBD2 matches at 8 bases. Looked up from germline, CDR1 is LGHDT and CDR2 is YNNKEL (reference sequence). The CDR3 spans 17 residues. With V trimmed by 0 bases and J by 2 bases, 6 bases remained unmatched. Here the CDR3 DNA reads TGTGCCAGCAGCCAAGATGGTAGCGGGGTGACCAAAAACATTCAGTACTTC. Its protein is CASSQDGSGVTKNIQYF.

This clonotype occurred many times. The chain has TRBV6-2 or TRBV6-3 and TRBJ2-7, with 8 bases aligning to TRBD2. V gave up 7 bases and J gave up 5 bases; unmatched junction bases: 13. The CDR3 length is 15 residues. Germline CDR1 MNHEY, CDR2 SVGEGT. The CDR3 loop reads CASTRNVAGGNEQYF. For the CDR3, the DNA is TGTGCCAGCACTAGAAACGTGGCGGGGGGTAACGAGCAGTACTTC.

The CDR3 sequence is CASRNRAGPDTQYF. The CDR3 bases are TGTGCCAGCCGGAACCGGGCCGGTCCAGATACGCAGTATTTT. The J gene is TRBJ2-3, the V gene TRBV27; no definite D call. Germline values: CDR1 MNHEY, CDR2 SMNVEV (reference sequence). This CDR3 has 14 amino acids. Trimming cost V 8 bases and J 4 bases, with 16 bases left between them.

This clonotype was counted at least ten times. This chain uses TRBV28 with TRBJ2-2; TRBD1 matches 11 bases. Germline assignment: CDR1 MDHEN and CDR2 SYDVKM. V dropped 4 bases and J dropped 5; count of bases not matched to a gene: 6. The CDR3 has 16 amino acids. The CDR3 DNA follows: TGTGCCAGCAGTTCGGGACAGGGGGTCGTAACCGGGGAGCTGTTTTTT. Translating it yields CASSSGQGVVTGELFF.

This clonotype was seen many times. The chain combines TRBV7-3 with TRBJ2-1; 7 positions match TRBD1. Germline V gene data show CDR1 as SGHTA and CDR2 as FQGTGA. The ends lost 1 base at V and 1 base at J; junction bases unmatched: 1. The CDR3 is 15 residues long. DNA of the CDR3: TGTGCCAGCAGCTTAAGGGACAGATCCTACAATGAGCAGTTCTTC. This translates into CASSLRDRSYNEQFF.

The rearrangement uses TRBV7-3 and TRBJ2-1, with 9 bases that match TRBD1. V trimming: 2 bases; J trimming: 8 bases; junction bases outside the gene matches: 7. The CDR3 contains 15 residues. In germline, CDR1 is SGHTA, CDR2 FQGTGA. In DNA form, the CDR3 reads TGTGCCAGCAGCTTACATGGACAGGGGATCGATGAGCAGTTCTTC. Its translation: CASSLHGQGIDEQFF.

This clonotype was picked up many times. The chain has TRBV28 and TRBJ1-1; D not resolved. Trimming cost V 5 bases and J 5 bases, with 15 bases left between them. The CDR3 is made up of 14 amino acids. The germline V gene has CDR1 MDHEN and CDR2 SYDVKM. The CDR3 region is CASSPHGSRTEAFF. The CDR3 DNA is TGTGCCAGCAGTCCCCACGGCTCGAGGACTGAAGCTTTCTTT.